This passage covers 7 T cell receptor beta chains from one sample sequenced in a study of T cell repertoires in cytomegalovirus infection. TCRdb called the reads again in MiXCR, with one record for every CDR3 protein. The data show a few hundred thousand distinct CDR3 sequences, roughly a sixth seen once. Sample: PBMCs. Receptors originate from a human donor in good health (CMV status not recorded). Some clones in this sample may be carry-over from other donors' samples.

At least ten counts were recorded for this clonotype. This sequence joins TRBV7-2 and TRBJ1-2; D is undetermined. CDR1 and CDR2 (germline): SGHTA, FQGNSA. This CDR3 is 15 amino acids long. V was trimmed by 2 bases and J by 5 bases, leaving 15 bases between them. The CDR3 DNA reads as TGTGCCAGCAGCTTAACCGGGGAGGGAACTTATGGCTACACCTTC. Amino acid sequence: CASSLTGEGTYGYTF.

This clonotype was picked up many times. This chain uses TRBV7-2 with TRBJ2-7; D uncertain. The CDR3 is 12 residues long. Trimming left V 2 bases short and J 5 bases short, with 7 bases between. The V gene's germline CDR1 is SGHTA and CDR2 FQGNSA. CDR3 in amino acids: CASSLSLDEQYF. The CDR3 DNA follows: TGTGCCAGCAGCTTATCCCTCGACGAGCAGTACTTC.

The chain links TRBV6-6 to TRBJ2-5; perhaps TRBD2 as D (7 bases). Germline loops: CDR1 MNHNY, CDR2 SVGAGI (reference sequence). Between the trimmed V and J ends, which lost 4 bases and 5 bases, there was a span of 23 bases. The CDR3 is 17 residues long. Here the CDR3 reads CASSFSREGGIWETQYF. Written as DNA, the CDR3 is TGTGCCAGCAGTTTCTCAAGGGAGGGGGGGATTTGGGAGACCCAGTACTTC.

This clonotype turned up a few times. The J gene is TRBJ1-5, the V gene TRBV28; D is unresolved. The V gene lost 6 bases and the J gene lost 9 bases, with 18 bases spanning the gap. Germline V lookup: CDR1 MDHEN, CDR2 SYDVKM. CDR3 size: 14 residues. CDR3 nucleotide sequence: TGTGCCAGCAGCCAAACCTCAGGCCCCGGGCCCCAGCATTTT. Amino acid sequence: CASSQTSGPGPQHF.

The sample holds a few counts of this clonotype. The V gene is TRBV6-6, the J gene TRBJ2-1; TRBD2 agrees at 14 bases. Germline-derived CDR1 and CDR2 are MNHNY and SVGAGI (reference sequence). V was pared by 6 bases and J by 0 bases, with 7 bases of the junction left unmatched. The CDR3 length is 18 residues. CDR3 coding DNA: TGTGCCAGCAGGGGGACTAGCGGGGGCCAGAGCTCCTACAATGAGCAGTTCTTC. Its protein is CASRGTSGGQSSYNEQFF.

There are many counts of this clonotype. The rearrangement links TRBV19 to TRBJ2-6; possibly TRBD2 for D (5 bases). V was trimmed by 3 bases and J by 2 bases, leaving 11 bases between them. Germline V CDR1 and CDR2: LNHDA, SQIVND (reference sequence). This CDR3 contains 16 residues. CDR3: CASSIGGWAGANVLTF. CDR3 bases: TGTGCCAGTAGTATCGGCGGGTGGGCTGGGGCCAACGTCCTGACTTTC.

The sample holds many counts of this clonotype. This chain links TRBV7-8 with TRBJ2-5, with unresolved D. This CDR3 is built from 13 residues. With 6 bases removed from V and 4 bases from J, the gap between germline ends came to 12 bases. The germline CDR1 and CDR2 sequences are SGHVS and FQNEAQ. The CDR3 here is CASRPGNGETQYF. The CDR3 DNA follows: TGTGCCAGCAGGCCAGGTAACGGAGAGACCCAGTACTTC.